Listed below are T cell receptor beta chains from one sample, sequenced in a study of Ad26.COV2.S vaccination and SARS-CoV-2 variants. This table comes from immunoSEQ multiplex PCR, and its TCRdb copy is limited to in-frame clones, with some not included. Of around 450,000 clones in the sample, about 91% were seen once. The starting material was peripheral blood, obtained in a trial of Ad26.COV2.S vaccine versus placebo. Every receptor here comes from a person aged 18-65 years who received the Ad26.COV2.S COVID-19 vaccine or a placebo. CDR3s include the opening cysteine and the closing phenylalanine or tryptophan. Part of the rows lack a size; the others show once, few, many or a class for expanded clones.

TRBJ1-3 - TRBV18 CASSPPAFGSGNTIYF
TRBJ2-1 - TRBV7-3 CASSLMASGYNEQFF
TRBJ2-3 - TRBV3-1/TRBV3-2 CASSQELAGGLPDTQYF
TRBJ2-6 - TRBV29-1 CSVGGGANVLTF
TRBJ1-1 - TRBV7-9 CASSFPSRPDDAEAFF
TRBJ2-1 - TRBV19 CASSTRQGASYNEQFF
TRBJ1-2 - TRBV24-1 CATSDSGKGQGERGYTF
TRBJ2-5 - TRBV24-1 CATSDFLSTSGRAGRETQYF
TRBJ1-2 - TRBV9 CASSVSGGDYGYTF
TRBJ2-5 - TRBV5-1 CASSLAVGEETQYF
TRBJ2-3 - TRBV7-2 CASSFRAGLRDTQYF
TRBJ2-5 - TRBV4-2 CASSQVGQGEETQYF
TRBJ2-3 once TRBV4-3 CASSHQRAASTDTQYF
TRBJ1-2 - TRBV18 CASSPRDPARAFYGYTF
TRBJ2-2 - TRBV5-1 CASSSLGTGELFF
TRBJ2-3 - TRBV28 CASPPGGGTSTDTQYF